Described below is a single TCR beta chain sequence and its context. What it binds is unknown. This entry is derived from a study of cytomegalovirus exposure and HLA in healthy donors. The study ran its PCR with 60 Vbeta and 13 Jbeta primers. The data were produced by immunoSEQ multiplex PCR, yet TCRdb's version contains in-frame clones alone and is incomplete. The sample lists a few hundred thousand clones, over 70% seen once, with about 0.28% in the top ten. General study results and limits: Highly shared sequence variants in one cluster were likely a sequencing artifact. According to the study, approximately 150 TCR beta chains were cytomegalovirus-associated. A later analysis found that most CMV-associated TCR beta chains appeared HLA-restricted.

Trimming removed 5 bases from V and 1 base from J, with 20 bases in between. The CDR3 is made up of 17 amino acids. CDR1 and CDR2 (germline): SEHNR, FQNEAQ (reference sequence). V gene TRBV7-9 combines with J gene TRBJ1-1; D call uncertain. This TCR was recovered from a girl aged 2-10 years in good health and CMV-seronegative. The sample comprised PBMCs. This CDR3 is CASSVKRVIPENTEAFF. In nucleotides, the CDR3 is TGTGCCAGCAGCGTCAAGCGTGTTATACCTGAGAACACTGAAGCTTTCTTT. Complete variable domain (other parts from reference TRBV7-9 and TRBJ1-1): DTGVSQNPRHKITKRGQNVTFRCDPISEHNRLYWYRQTLGQGPEFLTYFQNEAQLEKSRLLSDRFSAERPKGSFSTLEIQRTEQGDSAMYLCASSVKRVIPENTEAFFGQGTRLTVV.